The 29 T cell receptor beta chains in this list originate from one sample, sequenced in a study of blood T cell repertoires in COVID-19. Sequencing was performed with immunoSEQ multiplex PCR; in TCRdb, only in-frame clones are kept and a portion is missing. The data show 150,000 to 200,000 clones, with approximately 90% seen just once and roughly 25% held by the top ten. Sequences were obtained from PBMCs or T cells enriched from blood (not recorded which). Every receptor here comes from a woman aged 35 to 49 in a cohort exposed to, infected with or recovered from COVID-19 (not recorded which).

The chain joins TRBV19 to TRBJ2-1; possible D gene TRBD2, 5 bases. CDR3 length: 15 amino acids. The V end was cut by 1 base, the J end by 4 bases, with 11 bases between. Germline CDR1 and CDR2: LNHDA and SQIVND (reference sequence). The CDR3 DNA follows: TGTGCCAGTAGTATAGTGGACTCATCATACAATGAGCAGTTCTTC. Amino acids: CASSIVDSSYNEQFF.

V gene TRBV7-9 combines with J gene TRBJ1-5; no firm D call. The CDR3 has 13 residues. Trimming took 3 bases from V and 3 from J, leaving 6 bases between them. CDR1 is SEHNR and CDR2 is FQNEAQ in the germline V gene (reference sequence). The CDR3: CASSLTPNQPQHF. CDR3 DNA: TGTGCCAGCAGCTTGACACCCAATCAGCCCCAGCATTTT.

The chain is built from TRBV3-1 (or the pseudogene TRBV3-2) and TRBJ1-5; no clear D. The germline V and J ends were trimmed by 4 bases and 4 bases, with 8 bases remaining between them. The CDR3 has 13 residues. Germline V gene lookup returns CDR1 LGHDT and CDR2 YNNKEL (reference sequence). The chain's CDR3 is CASSRELNQPQHF. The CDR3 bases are TGTGCCAGCAGCCGCGAGCTAAATCAGCCCCAGCATTTT.

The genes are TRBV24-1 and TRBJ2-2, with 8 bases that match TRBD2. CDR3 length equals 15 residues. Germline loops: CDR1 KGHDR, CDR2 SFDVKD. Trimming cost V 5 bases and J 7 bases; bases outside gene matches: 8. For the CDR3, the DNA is TGTGCCACCAGTGGGGCGGCGGGAGGTGACGGGGAGCTGTTTTTT. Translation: CATSGAAGGDGELFF.

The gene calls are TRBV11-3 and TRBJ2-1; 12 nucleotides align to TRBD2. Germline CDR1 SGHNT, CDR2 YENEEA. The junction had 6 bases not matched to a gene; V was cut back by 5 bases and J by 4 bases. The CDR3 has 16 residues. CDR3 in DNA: TGTGCCAGCAGCCCTTGGACTAGCGGGGCTTACAATGAGCAGTTCTTC. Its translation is CASSPWTSGAYNEQFF.

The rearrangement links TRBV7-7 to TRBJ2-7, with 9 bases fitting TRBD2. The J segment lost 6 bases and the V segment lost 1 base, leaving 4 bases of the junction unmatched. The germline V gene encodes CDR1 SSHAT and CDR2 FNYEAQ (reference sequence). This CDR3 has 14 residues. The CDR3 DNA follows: TGTGCCAGCAGCTTAGGAGCGGGGGGCGGCGAGCAGTACTTC. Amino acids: CASSLGAGGGEQYF.

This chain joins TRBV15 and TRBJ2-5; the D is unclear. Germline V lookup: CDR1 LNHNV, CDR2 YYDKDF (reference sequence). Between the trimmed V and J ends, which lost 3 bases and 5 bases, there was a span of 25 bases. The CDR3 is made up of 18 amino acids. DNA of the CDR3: TGTGCCACCAGCAGGGCAGACACGGCCGTCGGTTTCAGGGAGACCCAGTACTTC. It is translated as CATSRADTAVGFRETQYF.

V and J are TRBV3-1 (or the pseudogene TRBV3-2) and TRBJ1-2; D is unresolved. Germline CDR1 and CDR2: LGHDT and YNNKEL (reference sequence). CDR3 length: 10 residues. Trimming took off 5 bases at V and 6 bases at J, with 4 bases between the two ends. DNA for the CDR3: TGTGCCAGCAGCTCGGATGGCTACACCTTC. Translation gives CASSSDGYTF.

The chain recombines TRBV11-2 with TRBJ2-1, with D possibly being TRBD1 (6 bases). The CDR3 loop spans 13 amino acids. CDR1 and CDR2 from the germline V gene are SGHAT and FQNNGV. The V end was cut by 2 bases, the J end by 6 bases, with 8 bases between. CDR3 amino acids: CASSLKQGNEQFF. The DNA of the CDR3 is TGTGCCAGCAGCTTAAAACAGGGCAATGAGCAGTTCTTC.

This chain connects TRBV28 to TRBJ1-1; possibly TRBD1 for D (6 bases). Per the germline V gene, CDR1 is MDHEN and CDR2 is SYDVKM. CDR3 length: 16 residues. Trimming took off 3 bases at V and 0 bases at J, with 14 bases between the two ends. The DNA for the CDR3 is TGTGCCAGCAGTTTCCGAGGGGGGGGGATGAACACTGAAGCTTTCTTT. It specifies CASSFRGGGMNTEAFF.

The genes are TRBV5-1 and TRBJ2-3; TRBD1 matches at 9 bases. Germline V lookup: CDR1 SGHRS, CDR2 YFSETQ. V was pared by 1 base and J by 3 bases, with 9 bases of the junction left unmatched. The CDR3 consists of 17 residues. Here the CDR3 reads CASSLLGQGGLTDTQYF. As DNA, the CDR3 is TGCGCCAGCAGCTTGCTGGGACAGGGAGGTTTAACAGATACGCAGTATTTT.

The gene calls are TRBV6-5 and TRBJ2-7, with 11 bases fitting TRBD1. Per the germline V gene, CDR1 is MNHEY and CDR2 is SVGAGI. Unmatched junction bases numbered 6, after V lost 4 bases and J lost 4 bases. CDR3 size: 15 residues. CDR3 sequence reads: CASSSGQGAKYEQYF. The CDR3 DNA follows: TGTGCCAGCAGTTCCGGACAGGGGGCAAAATACGAGCAGTACTTC.

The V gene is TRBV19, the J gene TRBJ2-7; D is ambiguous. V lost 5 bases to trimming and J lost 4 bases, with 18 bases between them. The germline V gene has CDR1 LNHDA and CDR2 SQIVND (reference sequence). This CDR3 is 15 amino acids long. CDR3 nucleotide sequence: TGTGCCAGTAGTTCATACGGCGGAGTCATATACGAGCAGTACTTC. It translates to CASSSYGGVIYEQYF. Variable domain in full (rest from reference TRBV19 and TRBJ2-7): DGGITQSPKYLFRKEGQNVTLSCEQNLNHDAMYWYRQDPGQGLRLIYYSQIVNDFQKGDIAEGYSVSREKKESFPLTVTSAQKNPTAFYLCASSSYGGVIYEQYFGPGTRLTVT.

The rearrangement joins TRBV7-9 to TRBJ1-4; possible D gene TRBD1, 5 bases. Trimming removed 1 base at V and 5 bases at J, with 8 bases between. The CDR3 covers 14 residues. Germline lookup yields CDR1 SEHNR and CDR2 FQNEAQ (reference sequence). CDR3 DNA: TGTGCCAGCAGCTTAGGACAGAAAAATGAAAAACTGTTTTTT. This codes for CASSLGQKNEKLFF.

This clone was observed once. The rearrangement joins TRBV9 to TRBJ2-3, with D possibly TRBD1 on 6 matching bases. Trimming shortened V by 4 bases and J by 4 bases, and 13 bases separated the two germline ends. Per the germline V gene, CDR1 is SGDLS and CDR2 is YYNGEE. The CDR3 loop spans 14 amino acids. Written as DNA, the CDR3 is TGTGCCAGCAGCCCCCTGACAGGAGCAGATACGCAGTATTTT. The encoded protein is CASSPLTGADTQYF.

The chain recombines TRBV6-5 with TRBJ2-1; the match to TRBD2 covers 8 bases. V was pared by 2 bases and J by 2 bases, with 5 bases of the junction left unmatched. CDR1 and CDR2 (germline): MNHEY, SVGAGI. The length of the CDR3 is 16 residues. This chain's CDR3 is CASSYRREAPYNEQFF. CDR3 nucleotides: TGTGCCAGCAGTTACCGGCGGGAGGCCCCCTACAATGAGCAGTTCTTC.

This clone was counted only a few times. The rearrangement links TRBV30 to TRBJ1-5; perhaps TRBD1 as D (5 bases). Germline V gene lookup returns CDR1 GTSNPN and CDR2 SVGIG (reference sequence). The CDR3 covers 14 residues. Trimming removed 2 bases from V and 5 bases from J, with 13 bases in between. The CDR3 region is CAWSKSGMDQPQHF. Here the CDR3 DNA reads TGTGCCTGGAGTAAATCAGGGATGGATCAGCCCCAGCATTTT.

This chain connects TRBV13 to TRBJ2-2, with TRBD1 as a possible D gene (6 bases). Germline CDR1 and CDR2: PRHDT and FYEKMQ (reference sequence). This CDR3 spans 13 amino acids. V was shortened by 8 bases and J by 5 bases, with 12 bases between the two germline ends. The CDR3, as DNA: TGTGCCAGCTCAGGGGTTTATACCGGGGAGCTGTTTTTT. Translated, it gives CASSGVYTGELFF.

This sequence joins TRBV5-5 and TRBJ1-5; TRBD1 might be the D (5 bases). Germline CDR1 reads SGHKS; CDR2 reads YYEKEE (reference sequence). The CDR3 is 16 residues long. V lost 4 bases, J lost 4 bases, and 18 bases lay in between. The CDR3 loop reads CASSQDSFGGNQPQHF. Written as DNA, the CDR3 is TGTGCCAGCAGCCAAGACAGCTTTGGTGGGAATCAGCCCCAGCATTTT.

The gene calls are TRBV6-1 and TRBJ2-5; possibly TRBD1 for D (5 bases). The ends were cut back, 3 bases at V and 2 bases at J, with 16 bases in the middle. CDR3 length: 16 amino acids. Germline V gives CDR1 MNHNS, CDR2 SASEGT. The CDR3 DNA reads TGTGCCAGCAGTGAGGCGACAGTCAGTACGCAAGAGACCCAGTACTTC. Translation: CASSEATVSTQETQYF.

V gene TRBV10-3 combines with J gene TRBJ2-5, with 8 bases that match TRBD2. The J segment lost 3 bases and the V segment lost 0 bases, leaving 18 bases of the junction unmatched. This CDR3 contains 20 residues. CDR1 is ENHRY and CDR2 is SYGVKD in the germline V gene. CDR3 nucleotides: TGTGCCATCAGTGAGTCGTTCTCTAGCGGGTATCCAAGTTCGGAAGAGACCCAGTACTTC. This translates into CAISESFSSGYPSSEETQYF.

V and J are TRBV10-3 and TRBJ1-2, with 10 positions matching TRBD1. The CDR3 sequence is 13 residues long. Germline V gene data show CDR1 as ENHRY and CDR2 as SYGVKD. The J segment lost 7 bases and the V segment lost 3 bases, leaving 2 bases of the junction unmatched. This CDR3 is CAISDRTGGGYTF. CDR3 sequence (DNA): TGTGCCATCAGTGATCGGACAGGGGGTGGCTACACCTTC.

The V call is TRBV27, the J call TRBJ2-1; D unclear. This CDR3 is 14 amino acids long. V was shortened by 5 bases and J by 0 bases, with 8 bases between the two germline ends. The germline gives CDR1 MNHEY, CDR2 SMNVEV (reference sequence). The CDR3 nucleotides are TGTGCCAGCAGTCACTTAAGCTCCTACAATGAGCAGTTCTTC. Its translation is CASSHLSSYNEQFF.

This CDR3 reads CASSIRGGHSYNEQFF. Here the CDR3 DNA reads TGTGCCAGCAGCATTCGGGGGGGGCACTCCTACAATGAGCAGTTCTTC. V gene TRBV11-2 combines with J gene TRBJ2-1; 8 bases align to TRBD2. The CDR3 totals 16 residues. J was trimmed by 0 bases and V by 5 bases; bases with no gene match: 6. Germline V gene sequence: CDR1 SGHAT, CDR2 FQNNGV.

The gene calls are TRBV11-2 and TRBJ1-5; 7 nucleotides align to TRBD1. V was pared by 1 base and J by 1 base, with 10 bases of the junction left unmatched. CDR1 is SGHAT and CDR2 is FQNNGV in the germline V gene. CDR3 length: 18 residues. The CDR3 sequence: CASSLGSDRAGSNQPQHF. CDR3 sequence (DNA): TGTGCCAGCAGCTTAGGATCTGACAGGGCGGGGAGCAATCAGCCCCAGCATTTT.

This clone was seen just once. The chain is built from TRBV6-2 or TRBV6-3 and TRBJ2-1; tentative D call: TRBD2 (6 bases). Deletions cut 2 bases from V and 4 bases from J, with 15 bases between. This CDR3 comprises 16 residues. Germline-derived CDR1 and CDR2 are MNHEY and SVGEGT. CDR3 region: CASSYNPAGYYNEQFF. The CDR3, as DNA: TGTGCCAGCAGTTACAATCCCGCGGGGTATTACAATGAGCAGTTCTTC.

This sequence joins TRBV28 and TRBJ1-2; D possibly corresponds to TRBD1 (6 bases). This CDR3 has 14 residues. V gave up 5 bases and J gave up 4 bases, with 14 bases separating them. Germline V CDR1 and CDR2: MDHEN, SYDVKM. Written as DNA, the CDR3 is TGTGCCAGCAGTCTACGGACAGCGCTCTATGGCTACACCTTC. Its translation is CASSLRTALYGYTF.

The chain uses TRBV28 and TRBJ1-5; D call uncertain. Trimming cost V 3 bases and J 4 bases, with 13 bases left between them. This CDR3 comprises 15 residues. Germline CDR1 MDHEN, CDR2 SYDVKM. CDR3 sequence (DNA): TGTGCCAGCAGTTTGCCAAGGAGGTATAATCAGCCCCAGCATTTT. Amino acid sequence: CASSLPRRYNQPQHF.

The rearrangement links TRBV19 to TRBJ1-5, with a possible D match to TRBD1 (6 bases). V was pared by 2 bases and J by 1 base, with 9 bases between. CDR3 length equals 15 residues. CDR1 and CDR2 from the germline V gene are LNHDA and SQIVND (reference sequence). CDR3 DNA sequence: TGTGCCAGTAGTATAAAGGACAGCAGCAATCAGCCCCAGCATTTT. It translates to CASSIKDSSNQPQHF. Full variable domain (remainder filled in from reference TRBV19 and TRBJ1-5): DGGITQSPKYLFRKEGQNVTLSCEQNLNHDAMYWYRQDPGQGLRLIYYSQIVNDFQKGDIAEGYSVSREKKESFPLTVTSAQKNPTAFYLCASSIKDSSNQPQHFGDGTRLSIL.